These T cell receptor beta chains were read from a single sample in a study of cytomegalovirus exposure and HLA in healthy donors. The method was immunoSEQ multiplex PCR; TCRdb's version includes in-frame clones alone and lacks a portion of them. The table records approximately 150,000 clones, roughly 84% of them present only once. The sample taken for sequencing was PBMCs. Receptors originate from a man younger than 40 in good health and CMV-seropositive. Each CDR3 is given with its conserved first and last residue. The order of the fields is V gene, clone size, J gene, D gene, CDR3 DNA, CDR3 protein. A D gene is named only where the DNA matches it firmly. Where a row states a size, it is once, few, many or the class of an expanded clone; other rows omit it.

TRBV7-3	NA	TRBJ2-1	TRBD2	TGTGCCAGCAGCTTAATAGGCGGGGGGTCCGCTAATGAGCAGTTCTTC	CASSLIGGGSANEQFF
TRBV4-1	NA	TRBJ1-1	NA	TGCGCCTCCATTCCAGGCCCAGCGGTGAACACTGAAGCTTTCTTT	CASIPGPAVNTEAFF
TRBV7-8	NA	TRBJ1-4	NA	TGTGCCAGCAGCTTAGCGGGGGGGGGACCCAATGAAAAACTGTTTTTT	CASSLAGGGPNEKLFF
TRBV7-6	NA	TRBJ2-7	TRBD2	TGTGCCAGCAGCTTAGCGGCTAGCGGGGGGCGCGAGCAGTACTTC	CASSLAASGGREQYF
TRBV9	once	TRBJ2-1	TRBD1	TGTGCCAGCAGCGGGACAGGGAATACGGGGGCCTACAATGAGCAGTTCTTC	CASSGTGNTGAYNEQFF
TRBV27	NA	TRBJ2-2	TRBD1	TGTGCCAGCAGGGGGGACAGGGATGCCACCGGGGAGCTGTTTTTT	CASRGDRDATGELFF
TRBV5-1	NA	TRBJ2-3	TRBD1	TGCGCCAGCAGCCCCGACAGGGGGCCCGCAGATACGCAGTATTTT	CASSPDRGPADTQYF
TRBV23-1	NA	TRBJ1-2	TRBD1	TGCGCCAGCAACACTCAGGGGGCGCCTCACGGCTACACCTTC	CASNTQGAPHGYTF
TRBV5-1	NA	TRBJ2-3	NA	TGCGCCAGCAGTACAGGGGAGGAAACAGATACGCAGTATTTT	CASSTGEETDTQYF
TRBV30	NA	TRBJ2-5	NA	TGTGCCTGGAACAGGGCCCAAGAGACCCAGTACTTC	CAWNRAQETQYF
TRBV30	NA	TRBJ2-5	NA	TGTGCCTGGAGTGTATGGTTCGCCGGCCAAGAGACCCAGTACTTC	CAWSVWFAGQETQYF
TRBV7-9	NA	TRBJ1-6	NA	TGTGCCATTCCCGGGGCGGGGGTGAATTCACCCCTCCACTTT	CAIPGAGVNSPLHF
TRBV5-1	NA	TRBJ1-5	NA	TGCGCCAGCAGCCCCCATGGAGCAGGCAATCAGCCCCAGCATTTT	CASSPHGAGNQPQHF
TRBV18	NA	TRBJ1-6	NA	TGTGCCAGCTCACCTTCACATGAGGCACGAAATTCACCCCTCCACTTT	CASSPSHEARNSPLHF
TRBV29-1	NA	TRBJ2-3	TRBD1	TGCAGCGTTGAAGGGACAGGGGTGGATACGCAGTATTTT	CSVEGTGVDTQYF
TRBV7-2	NA	TRBJ2-2	TRBD2	TGTGCCAGCAGCCGCTCTCGGCGGGGGGGCGCCGGGGAGCTGTTTTTT	CASSRSRRGGAGELFF